The present entry profiles one T cell receptor beta chain with its context. V was trimmed by 6 bases and J by 7 bases, leaving 18 bases between them. Germline V gene lookup returns CDR1 MDHEN and CDR2 SYDVKM. There are 15 residues in the CDR3. This specimen comes from a study of blood T cell repertoires in COVID-19. Profiled with immunoSEQ multiplex PCR; TCRdb holds only in-frame clones, not every one. The data show under 250,000 clones, approximately 87% seen once. The clonotype was recovered from a man aged 55 to 70 with acute or convalescent COVID-19. The J gene is TRBJ1-4, the V gene TRBV28; D possibly corresponds to TRBD1 (6 bases). Sequencing was done on a sample of peripheral blood. The CDR3 spells CASSAEGQYLEKLFF. CDR3 DNA: TGTGCCAGCAGCGCTGAGGGACAATATCTTGAAAAACTGTTTTTT.